The text below deals with one TCR beta chain. This sample was included in a study of blood T cell repertoires in COVID-19. This table comes from immunoSEQ multiplex PCR, and its TCRdb copy is limited to in-frame clones, with some not included. The sample shows under 250,000 clones, 82% of them seen only once. The germline CDR1 and CDR2 sequences are LNHDA and SQIVND (reference sequence). This CDR3 spans 15 amino acids. The ends were cut back, 3 bases at V and 9 bases at J, with 15 bases in the middle. J is TRBJ1-6 and V is TRBV19, with D possibly matching TRBD1 (5 bases). This sequence was found in a woman under 30 with acute or convalescent COVID-19. Source material: peripheral blood. CDR3 sequence reads: CASSIPTVGSSPLHF. CDR3 coding DNA: TGTGCCAGTAGTATCCCGACAGTCGGTTCTTCACCCCTCCACTTT.